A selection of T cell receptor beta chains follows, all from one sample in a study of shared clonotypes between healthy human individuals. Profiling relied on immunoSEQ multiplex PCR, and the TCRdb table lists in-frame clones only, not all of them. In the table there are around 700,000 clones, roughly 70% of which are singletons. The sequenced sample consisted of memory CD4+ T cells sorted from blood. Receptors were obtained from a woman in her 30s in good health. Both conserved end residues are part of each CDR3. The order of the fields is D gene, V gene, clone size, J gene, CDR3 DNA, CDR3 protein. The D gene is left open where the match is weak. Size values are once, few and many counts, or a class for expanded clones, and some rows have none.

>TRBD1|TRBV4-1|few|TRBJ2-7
TGCGCCAGCAGCTCACGAGGGACAGGGGGCACCTACGAGCAGTACTTC
CASSSRGTGGTYEQYF
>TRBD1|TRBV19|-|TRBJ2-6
TGTGCCAGTAGTACCGGGACAGGGGCGAGCTCTGGGGCCAACGTCCTGACTTTC
CASSTGTGASSGANVLTF
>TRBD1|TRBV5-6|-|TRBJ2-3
TGTGCCAGCAGTACAGGGGGCAGAGATACGCAGTATTTT
CASSTGGRDTQYF
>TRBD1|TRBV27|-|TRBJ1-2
TGTGCCAGCAGTTCCCCTCGCAGGGGGTCCGGGTATGGCTACACCTTC
CASSSPRRGSGYGYTF
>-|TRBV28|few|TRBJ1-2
TGTGCCAGCACCCCCGAGGGGAGTTGGGGCTACACCTTC
CASTPEGSWGYTF
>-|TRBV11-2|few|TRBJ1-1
TGTGCCAGCAGCTTAGTGGCAGCATTTGAAGCTTTCTTT
CASSLVAAFEAFF
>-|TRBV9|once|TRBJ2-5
TGTGCCAGCAGCACCCTGTCGGGGTCCCGAGAGACCCAGTACTTC
CASSTLSGSRETQYF
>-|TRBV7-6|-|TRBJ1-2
TGTGCCAGCAGCTTGCGGGGATATGGCTACACCTTC
CASSLRGYGYTF
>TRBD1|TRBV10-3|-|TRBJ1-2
TGTGCCATCAGTGACGGGACAGGGGTAATTAGTGGCTACACCTTC
CAISDGTGVISGYTF
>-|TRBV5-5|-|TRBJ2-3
TGTGCCAGCAGCTTCTCCGGGACCCCCAGGGCAGATACGCAGTATTTT
CASSFSGTPRADTQYF
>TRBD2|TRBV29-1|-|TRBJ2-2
TGCAGCGTGAGCACACTAGCGTCGGGTGGGGAGCTGTTTTTT
CSVSTLASGGELFF
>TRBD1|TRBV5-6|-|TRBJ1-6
TGTGCCAGCATTGACAGGGCTGTTGGGGTCCTCCACTTT
CASIDRAVGVLHF
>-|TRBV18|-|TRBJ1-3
TGTGCCAGCTCACCTGCGGACACCATATATTTT
CASSPADTIYF
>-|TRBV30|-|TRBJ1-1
TGTGCCTGGAGTGCCCAGGCGAACACTGAAGCTTTCTTT
CAWSAQANTEAFF
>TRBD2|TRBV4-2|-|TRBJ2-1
TGTGCCAGCAGCGCTAGCGGGAGGGCCTTAGGTAATGAGCAGTTCTTC
CASSASGRALGNEQFF
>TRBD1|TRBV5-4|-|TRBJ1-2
TGTGCCAGCAGCCAGGACAGGGCCTATGGCTACACCTTC
CASSQDRAYGYTF
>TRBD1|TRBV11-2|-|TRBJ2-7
TGTGCCAGCAGCTTAGTACAGGGGTGGTCCTACGAGCAGTACTTC
CASSLVQGWSYEQYF
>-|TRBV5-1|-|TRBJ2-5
TGCGCCAGCAGTCGGGACGGGAGAAGAGAGACCCAGTACTTC
CASSRDGRRETQYF
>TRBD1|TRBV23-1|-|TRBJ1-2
TGCGCCAGCAGTCAACGCCATCAGGGGGACTATGGCTACACCTTC
CASSQRHQGDYGYTF
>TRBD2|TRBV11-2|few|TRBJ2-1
TGTGCCAGCAGCTTAATGGCGGGGGGTCCCAATGAGCAGTTCTTC
CASSLMAGGPNEQFF
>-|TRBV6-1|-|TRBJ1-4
TGTGCCAGCAGTGAATGGGGCAGTTTAAATGAAAAACTGTTTTTT
CASSEWGSLNEKLFF
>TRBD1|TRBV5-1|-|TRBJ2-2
TGCGCCAGCAGCTTGGGGGACAGGGATTCCGGGGAGCTGTTTTTT
CASSLGDRDSGELFF
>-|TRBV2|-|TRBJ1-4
TGTGCCAGCAGTGAACTGGGCATCGGAGAAAAACTGTTTTTT
CASSELGIGEKLFF
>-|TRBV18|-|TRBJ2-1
TGTGCCAGCTCACCAACAGGGCAAGGGACCAATGAGCAGTTCTTC
CASSPTGQGTNEQFF
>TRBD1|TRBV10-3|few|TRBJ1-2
TGTGCCATCAGTGGGGGGCCACCGGGACAGGGGAATGGCTACACCTTC
CAISGGPPGQGNGYTF
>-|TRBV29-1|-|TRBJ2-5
TGCAGCGTAGGGGGGGGCCGTAGGGCCCAGTACTTC
CSVGGGRRAQYF
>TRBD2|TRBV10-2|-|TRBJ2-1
TGCGCCACTTCACTCGGGACTAGCGGCGGCAATGAGCAGTTCTTC
CATSLGTSGGNEQFF
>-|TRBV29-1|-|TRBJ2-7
TGCAGCGTTCTTACAGCGCATCACGAGCAGTACTTC
CSVLTAHHEQYF
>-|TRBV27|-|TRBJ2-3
TGTGCCAGCAGTTTGGTGGGGACCACAGATACGCAGTATTTT
CASSLVGTTDTQYF
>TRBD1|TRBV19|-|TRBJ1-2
TGTGCCAGTAGCATCCGACAGGGGGCTCAGGGCTACACCTTC
CASSIRQGAQGYTF
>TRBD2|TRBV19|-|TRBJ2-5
TGTGCCAGCAGCAGTGGGACTAGACAAGAGACCCAGTACTTC
CASSSGTRQETQYF
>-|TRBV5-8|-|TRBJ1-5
TGTGCCAGCAGCTTGTCATGGGGAGAGCCCCAGCATTTT
CASSLSWGEPQHF
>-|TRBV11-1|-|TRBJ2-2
TGTGCCAGCAGCCGGTTCGCAGGAAGCGACCGGGAGCTGTTTTTT
CASSRFAGSDRELFF